This TCR beta chain was sequenced for a study of T cell responses to AZD1222 COVID-19 vaccine. Clones were sequenced by immunoSEQ multiplex PCR, and TCRdb holds only the in-frame ones, with some missing. The sample lists 100,000 to 150,000 clones, 91% occurring once. Trimming shortened V by 6 bases and J by 3 bases, and 14 bases separated the two germline ends. Germline V lookup: CDR1 LNHDA, CDR2 SQIVND (reference sequence). The CDR3 contains 14 residues. The receptor comes from an adult who received the AZD1222 COVID-19 vaccine. Sequences were derived from peripheral blood, sampled 28 days after the second AZD1222 dose. V gene TRBV19 combines with J gene TRBJ1-2; D possibly corresponds to TRBD1 (6 bases). In nucleotides, the CDR3 is TGTGCCAGTAGAGTACAGGGTTCGGACTATGGCTACACCTTC. Residues: CASRVQGSDYGYTF.